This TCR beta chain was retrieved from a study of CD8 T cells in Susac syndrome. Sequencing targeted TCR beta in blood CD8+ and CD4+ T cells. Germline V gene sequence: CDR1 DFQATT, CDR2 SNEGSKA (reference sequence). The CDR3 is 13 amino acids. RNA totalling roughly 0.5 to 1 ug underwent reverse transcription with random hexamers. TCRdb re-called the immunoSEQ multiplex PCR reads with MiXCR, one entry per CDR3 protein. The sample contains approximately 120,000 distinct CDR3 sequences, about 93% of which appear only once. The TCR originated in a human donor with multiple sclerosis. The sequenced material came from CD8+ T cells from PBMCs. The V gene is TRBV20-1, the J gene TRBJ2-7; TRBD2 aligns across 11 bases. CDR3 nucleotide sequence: TGCAGCGCCCGACTAGCGGGAATCTACGAGCAGTACTTC. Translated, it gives CSARLAGIYEQYF.